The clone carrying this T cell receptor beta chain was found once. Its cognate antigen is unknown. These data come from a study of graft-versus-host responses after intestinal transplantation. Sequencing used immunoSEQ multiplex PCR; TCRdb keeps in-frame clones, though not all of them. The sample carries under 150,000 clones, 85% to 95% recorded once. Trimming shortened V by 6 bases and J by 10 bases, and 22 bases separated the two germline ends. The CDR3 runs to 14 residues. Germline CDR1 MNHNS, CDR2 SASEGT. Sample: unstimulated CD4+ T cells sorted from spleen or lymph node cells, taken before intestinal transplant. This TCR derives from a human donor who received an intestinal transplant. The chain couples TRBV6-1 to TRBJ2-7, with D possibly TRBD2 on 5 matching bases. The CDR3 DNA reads TGTGCCAGCAGGCCCGGACTCCAAGGTTGGAATCAGTACTTC. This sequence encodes CASRPGLQGWNQYF.